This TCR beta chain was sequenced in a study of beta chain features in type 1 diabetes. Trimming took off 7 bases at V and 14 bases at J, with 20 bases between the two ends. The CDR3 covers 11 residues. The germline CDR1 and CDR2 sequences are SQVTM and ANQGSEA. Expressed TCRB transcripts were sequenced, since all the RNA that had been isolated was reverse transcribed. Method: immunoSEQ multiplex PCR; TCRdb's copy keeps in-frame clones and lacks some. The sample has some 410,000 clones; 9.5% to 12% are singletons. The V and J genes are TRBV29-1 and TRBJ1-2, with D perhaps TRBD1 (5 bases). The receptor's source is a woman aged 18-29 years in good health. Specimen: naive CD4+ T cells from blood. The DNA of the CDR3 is TGCAGCGCCAAAAATGGGGCAGGGTCTACCTTC. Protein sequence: CSAKNGAGSTF.